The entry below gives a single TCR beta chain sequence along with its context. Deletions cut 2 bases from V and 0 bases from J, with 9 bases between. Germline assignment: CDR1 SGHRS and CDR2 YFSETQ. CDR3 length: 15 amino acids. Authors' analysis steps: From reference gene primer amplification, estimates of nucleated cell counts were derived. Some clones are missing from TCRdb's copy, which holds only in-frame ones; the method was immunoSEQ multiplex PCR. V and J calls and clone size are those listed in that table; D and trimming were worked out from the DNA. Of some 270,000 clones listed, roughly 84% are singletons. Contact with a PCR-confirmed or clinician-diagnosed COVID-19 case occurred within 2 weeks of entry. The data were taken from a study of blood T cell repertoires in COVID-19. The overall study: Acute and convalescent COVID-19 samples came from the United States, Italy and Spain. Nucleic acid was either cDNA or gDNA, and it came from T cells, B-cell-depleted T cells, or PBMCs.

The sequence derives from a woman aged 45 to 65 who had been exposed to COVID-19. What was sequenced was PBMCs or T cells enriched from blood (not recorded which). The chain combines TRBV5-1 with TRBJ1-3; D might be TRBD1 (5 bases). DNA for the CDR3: TGCGCCAGCAGCTTAACAGGTGACTCTGGAAACACCATATATTTT. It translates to CASSLTGDSGNTIYF.